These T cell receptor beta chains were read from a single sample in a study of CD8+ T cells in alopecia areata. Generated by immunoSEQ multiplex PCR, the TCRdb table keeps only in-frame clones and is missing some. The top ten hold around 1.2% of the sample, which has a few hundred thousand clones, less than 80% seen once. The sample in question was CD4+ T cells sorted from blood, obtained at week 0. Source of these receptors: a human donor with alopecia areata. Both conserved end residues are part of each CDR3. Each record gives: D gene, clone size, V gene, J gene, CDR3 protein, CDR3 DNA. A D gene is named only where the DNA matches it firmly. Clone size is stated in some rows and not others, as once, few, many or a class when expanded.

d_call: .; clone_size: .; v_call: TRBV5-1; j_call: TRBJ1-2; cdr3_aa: CASSFQDTYRDYGYTF; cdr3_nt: TGCGCCAGCAGCTTCCAGGACACCTACCGGGACTATGGCTACACCTTC
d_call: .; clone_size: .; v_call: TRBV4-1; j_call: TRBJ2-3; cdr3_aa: CASSQQSSVYTDTQYF; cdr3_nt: TGCGCCAGCAGCCAACAATCTAGCGTCTACACAGATACGCAGTATTTT
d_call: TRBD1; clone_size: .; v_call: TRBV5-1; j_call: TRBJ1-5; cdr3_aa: CASSSGTGDNQPQHF; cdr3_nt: TGCGCCAGCAGCTCCGGGACAGGGGATAATCAGCCCCAGCATTTT
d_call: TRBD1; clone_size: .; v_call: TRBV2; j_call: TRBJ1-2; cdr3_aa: CASSPLGQTTGYTF; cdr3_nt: TGTGCCAGCAGTCCCCTGGGACAGACTACCGGCTACACCTTC
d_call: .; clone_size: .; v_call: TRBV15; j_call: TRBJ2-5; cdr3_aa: CATSSPRGAGETQYF; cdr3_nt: TGTGCCACCAGCAGCCCGAGGGGGGCTGGGGAGACCCAGTACTTC
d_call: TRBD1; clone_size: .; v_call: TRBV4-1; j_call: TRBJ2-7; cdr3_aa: CASSQRTGVDYEQYF; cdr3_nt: TGCGCCAGCAGCCAAAGGACAGGAGTAGACTACGAGCAGTACTTC
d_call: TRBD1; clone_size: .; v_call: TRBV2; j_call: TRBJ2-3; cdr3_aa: CASRNRGLAQYF; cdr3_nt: TGTGCCAGCAGGAACAGGGGGTTAGCGCAGTATTTT
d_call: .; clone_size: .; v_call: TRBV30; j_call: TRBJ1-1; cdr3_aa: CAWSPDMNTEAFF; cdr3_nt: TGTGCCTGGAGCCCTGACATGAACACTGAAGCTTTCTTT
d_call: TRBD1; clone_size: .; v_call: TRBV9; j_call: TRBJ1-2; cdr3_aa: CASSARTGYGYTF; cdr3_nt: TGTGCCAGCAGCGCCCGGACAGGCTATGGCTACACCTTC
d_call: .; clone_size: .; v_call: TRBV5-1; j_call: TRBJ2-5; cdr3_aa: CASSPHLGETQYF; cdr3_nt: TGCGCCAGCAGCCCCCACTTGGGCGAGACCCAGTACTTC
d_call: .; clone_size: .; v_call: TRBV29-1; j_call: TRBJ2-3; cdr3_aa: CSALPNTDTQYF; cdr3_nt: TGCAGCGCTTTACCAAACACAGATACGCAGTATTTT
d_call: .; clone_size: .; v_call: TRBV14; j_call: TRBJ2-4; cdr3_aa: CASSPSGKNVQYF; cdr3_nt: TGTGCCAGCAGCCCTTCGGGCAAAAACGTTCAGTACTTC
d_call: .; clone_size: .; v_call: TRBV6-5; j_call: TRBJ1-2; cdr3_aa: CASSYSSQNYGYTF; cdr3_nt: TGTGCCAGCAGTTACTCGAGTCAGAACTATGGCTACACCTTC
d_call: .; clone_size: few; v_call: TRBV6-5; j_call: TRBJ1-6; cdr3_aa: CASSYSERDSPLHF; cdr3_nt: TGTGCCAGCAGTTACTCAGAGAGGGATTCACCCCTCCACTTT
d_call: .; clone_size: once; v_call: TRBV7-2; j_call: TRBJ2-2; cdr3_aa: CASSLSPRGTGELFF; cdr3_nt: TGTGCCAGCAGCTTATCACCCCGAGGCACCGGGGAGCTGTTTTTT
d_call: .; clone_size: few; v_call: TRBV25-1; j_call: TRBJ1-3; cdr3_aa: CASSGAKNTIYF; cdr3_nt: TGTGCCAGCAGTGGGGCAAAAAACACCATATATTTT
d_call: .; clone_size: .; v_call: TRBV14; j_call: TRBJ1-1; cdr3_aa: CASSQHSGATEAFF; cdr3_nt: TGTGCCAGCAGCCAACACTCCGGGGCGACTGAAGCTTTCTTT
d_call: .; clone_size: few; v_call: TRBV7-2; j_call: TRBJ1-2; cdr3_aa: CASSFLGDSDHGYTF; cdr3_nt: TGTGCCAGCAGCTTCTTGGGCGACAGTGATCATGGCTACACCTTC
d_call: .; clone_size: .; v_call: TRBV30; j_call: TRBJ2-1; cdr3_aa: CAWSVLAISYNEQFF; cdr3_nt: TGTGCCTGGAGTGTACTGGCGATCTCCTACAATGAGCAGTTCTTC
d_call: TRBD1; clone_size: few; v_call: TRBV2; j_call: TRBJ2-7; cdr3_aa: CASTGTGSYEQYF; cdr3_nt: TGTGCCAGCACCGGGACAGGGAGTTACGAGCAGTACTTC